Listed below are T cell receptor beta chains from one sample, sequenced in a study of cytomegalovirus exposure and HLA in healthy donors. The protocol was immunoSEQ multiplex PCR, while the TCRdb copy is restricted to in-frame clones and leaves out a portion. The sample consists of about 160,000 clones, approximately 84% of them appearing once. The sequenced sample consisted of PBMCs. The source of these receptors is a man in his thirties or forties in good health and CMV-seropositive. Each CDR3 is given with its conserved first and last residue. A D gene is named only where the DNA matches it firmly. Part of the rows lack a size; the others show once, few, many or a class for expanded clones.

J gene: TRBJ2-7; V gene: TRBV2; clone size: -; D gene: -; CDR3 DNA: TGTGCCAGCAGTGAGAATAGGGGCCGCCCTAATGAGCAGTACTTC; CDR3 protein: CASSENRGRPNEQYF
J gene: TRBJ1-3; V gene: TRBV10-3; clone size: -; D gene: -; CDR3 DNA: TGTGCCATCAGTGAGTCGAGAAGCTCTGGAAACACCATATATTTT; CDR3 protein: CAISESRSSGNTIYF
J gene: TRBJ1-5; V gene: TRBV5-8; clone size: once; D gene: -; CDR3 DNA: TGTGCCAGCAGCTCGGGACACCTTAGCAATCAGCCCCAGCATTTT; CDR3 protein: CASSSGHLSNQPQHF
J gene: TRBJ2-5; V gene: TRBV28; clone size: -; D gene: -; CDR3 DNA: TGTGCCAGCAGTCTAGGGGCTGGAAACCAAGAGACCCAGTACTTC; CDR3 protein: CASSLGAGNQETQYF
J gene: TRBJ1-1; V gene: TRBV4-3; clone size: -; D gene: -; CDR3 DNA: TGCGCCAGCAGCCAAGATCTCGGGGGGGCGCGTGCTTTCTTT; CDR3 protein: CASSQDLGGARAFF
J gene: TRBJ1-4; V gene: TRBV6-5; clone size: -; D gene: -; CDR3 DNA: TGTGCCAGCACTCTCAGGGGTGAAAAACTGTTTTTT; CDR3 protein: CASTLRGEKLFF
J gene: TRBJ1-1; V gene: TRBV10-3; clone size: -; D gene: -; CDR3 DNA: TGTGCCATCAGTTCGACAGCGTCCACTGAAGCTTTCTTT; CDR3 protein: CAISSTASTEAFF
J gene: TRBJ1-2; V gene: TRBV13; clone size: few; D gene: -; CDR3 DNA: TGTGCCAGCAGCTTAGTGGGTGACAGTGCGACCTATGGCTACACCTTC; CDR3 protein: CASSLVGDSATYGYTF
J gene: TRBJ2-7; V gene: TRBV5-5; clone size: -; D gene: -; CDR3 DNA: TGTGCCAGCAGCTTGGTGGAACAGGGACCCTACGAGCAGTACTTC; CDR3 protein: CASSLVEQGPYEQYF
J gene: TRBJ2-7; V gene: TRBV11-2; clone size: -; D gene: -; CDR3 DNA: TGTGCCAGCAGCTTAGTGGCGGCCTACGAGCAGTACTTC; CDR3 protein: CASSLVAAYEQYF
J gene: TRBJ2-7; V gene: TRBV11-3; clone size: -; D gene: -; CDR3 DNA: TGTGCCAGCAGCCCCAGACATGGCCATCCCGAATACGAGCAGTACTTC; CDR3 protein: CASSPRHGHPEYEQYF
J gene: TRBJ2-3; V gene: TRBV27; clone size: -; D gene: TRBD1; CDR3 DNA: TGTGCCAGCAGGTTGGGACAGGGGGCCCCAGATACGCAGTATTTT; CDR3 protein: CASRLGQGAPDTQYF
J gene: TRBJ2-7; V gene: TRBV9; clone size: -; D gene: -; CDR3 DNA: TGTGCCAGCAGCGTATCATCGGGGACCTACGAGCAGTACTTC; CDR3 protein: CASSVSSGTYEQYF
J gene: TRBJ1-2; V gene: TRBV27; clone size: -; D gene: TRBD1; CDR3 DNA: TGTGCCAGCAGTTTAACAGGGGATGGCTACACCTTC; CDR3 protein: CASSLTGDGYTF
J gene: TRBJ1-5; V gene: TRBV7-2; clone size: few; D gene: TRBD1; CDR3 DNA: TGTGCCAGCAGCCCCGACGGACAGGGGGCCTATCAGCCCCAGCATTTT; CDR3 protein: CASSPDGQGAYQPQHF
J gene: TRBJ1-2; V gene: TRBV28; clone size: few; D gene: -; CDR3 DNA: TGTGCCAGCAGTCCGGGCGCAGGGAACTACACCTTC; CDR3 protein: CASSPGAGNYTF
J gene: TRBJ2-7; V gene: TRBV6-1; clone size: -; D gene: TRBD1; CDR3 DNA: TGTGCCAGCAGCAGGGGGACAGGGACGGACGAGCAGTACTTC; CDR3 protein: CASSRGTGTDEQYF
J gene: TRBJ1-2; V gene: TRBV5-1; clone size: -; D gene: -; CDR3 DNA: TGCGCCAGCAGCTTGTCTTCCTACAGGGATTATGGCTACACCTTC; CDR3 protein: CASSLSSYRDYGYTF
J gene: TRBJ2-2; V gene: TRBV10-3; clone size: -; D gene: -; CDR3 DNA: TGTGCCATGGCCAGGCCAAACACCGGGGAGCTGTTTTTT; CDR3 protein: CAMARPNTGELFF
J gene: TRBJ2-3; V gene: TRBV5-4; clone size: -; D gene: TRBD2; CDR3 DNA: TGTGCCAGCAGCTACGGACTAGCCCCAGATACGCAGTATTTT; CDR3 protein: CASSYGLAPDTQYF
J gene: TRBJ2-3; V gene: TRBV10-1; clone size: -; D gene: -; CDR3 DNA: TGCGCCAGCAGTCCCCTTGTAGCGGAAAGCACAGATACGCAGTATTTT; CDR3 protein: CASSPLVAESTDTQYF
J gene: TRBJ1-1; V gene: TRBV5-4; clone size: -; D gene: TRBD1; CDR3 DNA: TGTGCCAGCAGGCCTAACAGGGGTAGTACTGAAGCTTTCTTT; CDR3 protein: CASRPNRGSTEAFF
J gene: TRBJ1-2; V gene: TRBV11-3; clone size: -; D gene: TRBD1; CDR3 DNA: TGTGCCAGCAGCTTCGGGACAGGGGTTGGCTACACCTTC; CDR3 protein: CASSFGTGVGYTF
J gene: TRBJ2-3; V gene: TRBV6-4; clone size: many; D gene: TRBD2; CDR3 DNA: TGTGCCAGCAGTGAATCTAGCGGGGCGTCCGATACGCAGTATTTT; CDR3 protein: CASSESSGASDTQYF
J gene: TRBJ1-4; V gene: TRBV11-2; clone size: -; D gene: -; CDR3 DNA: TGTGCCAGCAGCTCAAAGGGGCTGGCAACTAATGAAAAACTGTTTTTT; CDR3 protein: CASSSKGLATNEKLFF
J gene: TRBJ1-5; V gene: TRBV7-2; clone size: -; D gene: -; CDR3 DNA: TGTGCCAGCAGCTACTATGCGGGCAGCAATCAGCCCCAGCATTTT; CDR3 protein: CASSYYAGSNQPQHF